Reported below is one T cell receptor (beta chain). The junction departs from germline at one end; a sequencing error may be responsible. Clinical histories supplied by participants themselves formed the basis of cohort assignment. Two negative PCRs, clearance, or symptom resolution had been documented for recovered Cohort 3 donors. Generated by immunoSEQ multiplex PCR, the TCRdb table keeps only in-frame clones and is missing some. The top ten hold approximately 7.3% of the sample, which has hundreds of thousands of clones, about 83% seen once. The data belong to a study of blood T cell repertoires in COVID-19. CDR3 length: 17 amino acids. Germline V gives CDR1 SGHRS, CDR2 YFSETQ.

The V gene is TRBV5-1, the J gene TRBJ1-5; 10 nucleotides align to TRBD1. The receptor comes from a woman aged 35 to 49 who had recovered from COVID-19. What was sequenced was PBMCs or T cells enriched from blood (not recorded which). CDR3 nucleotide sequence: TGCGCCCGCAGCTTGGGGACAGGGGCTTCGGGCAATCAGCCCCAGCATTTT. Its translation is CARSLGTGASGNQPQHF.